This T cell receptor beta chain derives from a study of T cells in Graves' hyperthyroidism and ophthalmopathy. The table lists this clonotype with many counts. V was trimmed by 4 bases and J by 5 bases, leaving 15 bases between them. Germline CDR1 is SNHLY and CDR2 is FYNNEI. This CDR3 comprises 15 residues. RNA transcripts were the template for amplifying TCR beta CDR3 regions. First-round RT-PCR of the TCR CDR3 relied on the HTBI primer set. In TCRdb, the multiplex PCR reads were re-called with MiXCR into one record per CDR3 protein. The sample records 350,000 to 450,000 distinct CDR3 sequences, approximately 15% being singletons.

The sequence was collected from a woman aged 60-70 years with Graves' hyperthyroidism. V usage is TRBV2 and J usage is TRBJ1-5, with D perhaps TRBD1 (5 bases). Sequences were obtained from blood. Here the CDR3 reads CASSVSGQGHQPQHF. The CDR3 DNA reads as TGTGCCAGCAGTGTCTCCGGGCAGGGTCATCAGCCCCAGCATTTT.